These 20 T cell receptor delta chains came from one sample sequenced in a study of γδ T cells in repeated Plasmodium falciparum infection. Vgamma9/Vdelta2+ and Vdelta2-negative gammadelta T cells were flow-sorted from PBMC for bulk sequencing. TCRdb applied CATT to the multiplex PCR reads for clone calling. The table records some 100,000 delta-chain clones, roughly 1.4% of them present only once. Sequencing input: gamma-delta T cells from blood. The receptors originated from a pool of human donors (malaria-infected and uninfected, not separated).

This clone occurred a few times. With a far larger clone one base away, a read error is the likely cause. Other DNA sequences from this sample encode an identical CDR3 as well. The V gene call is TRDV1, and the J gene call is absent; the table's D call of TRDD3 was not tested on the DNA. Germline CDR1 is TSWWSYY and CDR2 is QGS. The CDR3 extends over 22 amino acids. Here the CDR3 reads CALGEPAFPDRTGGPFTDKLIF. The DNA for the CDR3 is TGTGCTCTTGGGGAACCGGCCTTCCCTGACCGTACTGGGGGACCCTTCACCGATAAGCTCATCTTT.

J is TRDJ1 and V is TRDV1, with 12 bases lining up with TRDD3. TCRdb does not report a J gene; here it was assigned by matching the DNA to germline references. Trimming took 2 bases from V and 3 from J; bases not matched to a gene: 7. Germline-derived CDR1 and CDR2 are TSWWSYY and QGS. The CDR3 is made up of 17 amino acids. The CDR3, as DNA: TGTGCTCTTGGGGAATACCAGCTGGGGGATACGCCCGATAAACTCATCTTT. This sequence encodes CALGEYQLGDTPDKLIF.

At least ten counts were recorded for this clone. Other DNA sequences of this sample code for an identical CDR3. The genes are TRDV1 and TRDJ2; D remains unclear. With 0 bases removed from V and 5 bases from J, the gap between germline ends came to 4 bases. CDR1 is TSWWSYY, CDR2 QGS, per germline. The CDR3 spans 13 residues. CDR3 nucleotide sequence: TGTGCTCTTGGGGAACTACCTACAGCACAACTCTTCTTT. Its protein is CALGELPTAQLFF.

This clone was recorded a few times. A read error is likely here: a far larger clone is one base away. The same CDR3 also results from other DNA sequences found in this sample. The V and J genes are TRDV1 and TRDJ1; D might be TRDD3 (6 bases). The J gene comes from matching the DNA to germline here; TCRdb lacks it. CDR1 is TSWWSYY, CDR2 QGS, per germline. The CDR3 length is 20 residues. The V end lost 1 base, the J end lost 3 bases, and 27 bases lay between the germline ends. The CDR3 here is CALGEPANVLHILGPDKLIF. In DNA form, the CDR3 reads TGTGCTCTTGGGGAACCAGCTAATGTCCTCCACATACTGGGTCCCGATAAACTCATCTTT.

This clone was recorded at least ten times. V usage is TRDV3 and J usage is TRDJ3; 7 positions match TRDD2. After removal of 0 bases from V and 8 bases from J, the junction contained 16 bases not matched to a gene. The CDR3 is made up of 18 amino acids. The germline gives CDR1 TVYSNPD, CDR2 GDNSRS (reference sequence). CDR3: CAFSYSYPRISYTRQMFF. CDR3 sequence (DNA): TGTGCCTTTAGCTATTCCTACCCGAGGATATCTTACACCCGACAGATGTTTTTC.

This clone was seen a handful of times. For this DNA, TCRdb reports the protein of a much larger clone, which diverges at residue 9, most likely from a read error; the protein presented here is translated directly from the DNA. This rearrangement joins TRDV1 to TRDJ1; 7 bases agree with TRDD2. V gave up 2 bases and J gave up 2 bases; unmatched junction bases: 11. Germline V CDR1 and CDR2: TSWWSYY, QGS. This CDR3 comprises 17 residues. CDR3 amino acids: CALGEIPPALPTDKLIF. CDR3 sequence (DNA): TGTGCTCTTGGGGAAATCCCCCCAGCCCTTCCTACCGATAAACTCATCTTT.

As regards this clone: The mismatch at residue 3 between this DNA's translation and the TCRdb protein of a much larger clone likely reflects a read error; the protein shown is translated from the DNA. The chain combines TRDV1 with TRDJ1, with D possibly being TRDD3 (6 bases). Germline loops: CDR1 TSWWSYY, CDR2 QGS. The CDR3 has 18 amino acids. The CDR3 spells CAPGELFRRPLYTDKLIF. As DNA, the CDR3 is TGTGCTCCTGGGGAACTCTTCCGCCGACCACTGTACACCGATAAACTCATCTTT.

A remark on this clone: A far larger clone is one base from this, pointing to a likely read error. The same CDR3 also results from other DNA sequences found in this sample. This chain joins TRDV1 and TRDJ1, with TRDD3 matching 12 bases. This CDR3 is 21 amino acids long. Germline V gene lookup returns CDR1 TSWWSYY and CDR2 QGS. In DNA form, the CDR3 reads TGTGCTCTTGGGGAACCGGCTTCCTACGTTGTGCTGGGGGATACGCTCGATAAGCTCATCTTT. Encoded protein: CALGEPASYVVLGDTLDKLIF.

The table lists this clone with a few counts. TCRdb's listed protein matches a much larger clone and diverges from this DNA's translation at residue 12, likely through a read error; the protein shown comes from the DNA. The V gene corresponds to TRDV2; no J gene was called. CDR1 GEAIGNYY and CDR2 EKD come from the germline V gene. The CDR3 sequence is 14 residues long. CDR3 in amino acids: CACDAVWATDKPIF. As DNA, the CDR3 is TGTGCCTGTGACGCGGTTTGGGCCACCGATAAACCCATCTTT.

Of note for this clone: The TCRdb protein comes from a much larger clone and disagrees with this DNA's translation at residue 11, likely due to a read error; the protein given here is derived from the DNA. The V and J genes are TRDV1 and TRDJ2; TRDD3 agrees at 9 bases. The germline V gene encodes CDR1 TSWWSYY and CDR2 QGS. The CDR3 has 16 amino acids. Losses at the gene ends were 9 bases for V and 6 bases for J; bases not matched to a gene: 14. The CDR3 region is CALKTGGDTLAAQLFF. CDR3 nucleotides: TGTGCTCTCAAGACGGGTGGGGATACGTTGGCAGCACAACTCTTCTTT.

By its share, this clone is medium-sized (0.01 to 0.1%). Different DNA sequences within this sample yield the same CDR3. The chain recombines TRDV1 with TRDJ1; 9 nucleotides line up with TRDD3. The CDR3 spans 27 residues. CDR1 is TSWWSYY and CDR2 is QGS in the germline V gene. V gave up 2 bases and J gave up 0 bases; unmatched junction bases: 37. The CDR3 coding sequence is TGTGCTCTTGGGGAAGTGAGAGTCCGAAAACCAGTACAGCTACTGGGGGAGAGATACTGGGACACCGATAAACTCATCTTT. Translating gives CALGEVRVRKPVQLLGERYWDTDKLIF.

This clone was detected ten times or more. TCRdb records a much larger clone's protein for this DNA, with a difference at residue 3 that likely arises from a read error; the protein given is the translation of the DNA. Different DNA sequences within this sample yield the same CDR3. This chain connects TRDV1 to TRDJ2; D may be TRDD3 (6 bases). The CDR3 has 14 residues. CDR1 TSWWSYY and CDR2 QGS come from the germline V gene. For the CDR3, the DNA is TGTGCTCCTGGGGAAAATGCCCTGGAGGCACAACTCTTCTTT. Translating it yields CAPGENALEAQLFF.

Regarding this clone: The protein TCRdb gives is from a much larger clone and does not agree with this DNA's translation at residue 9, likely a read error; the protein shown here comes from the DNA. The rearrangement uses TRDV1 and TRDJ1; 10 nucleotides line up with TRDD3. Here the J gene was assigned by germline matching of the DNA, as TCRdb has none. There are 21 residues in the CDR3. J lost 2 bases, V lost 2 bases, and 20 bases had no gene match. Germline assignment: CDR1 TSWWSYY and CDR2 QGS. DNA of the CDR3: TGTGCTCTTGGGGAAAGGGATGGGGTATGGGTACTGGGGGATCAGACCGATAAACTCATCTTT. This codes for CALGERDGVWVLGDQTDKLIF.

As to this clone: The protein given by TCRdb reflects a much larger clone and differs at residue 6 from this DNA's translation, likely from a read error; the protein shown is the DNA's translation. The chain has TRDV2 and TRDJ3, with D possibly matching TRDD3 (5 bases). No J segment appears in TCRdb, so it was assigned here by matching the sequence to germline. CDR3 size: 19 residues. Trimming took off 1 base at V and 0 bases at J, with 15 bases between the two ends. Germline V lookup: CDR1 GEAIGNYY, CDR2 EKD. CDR3 sequence reads: CACDTEGFGSSWDTRQMFF. The CDR3 bases are TGTGCCTGTGACACTGAGGGATTCGGGAGCTCCTGGGACACCCGACAGATGTTTTTC.

This clone was picked up a small number of times. This DNA translates differently at residue 4 from the TCRdb protein, which is that of a much larger clone; a read error is likely, and the protein shown is the DNA's own translation. The V and J genes are TRDV1 and TRDJ1; D may match TRDD2 or TRDD3 (5 bases each). Matching the DNA to germline supplied the J gene, which TCRdb does not give. This CDR3 comprises 15 residues. Per germline, CDR1 TSWWSYY and CDR2 QGS. The CDR3 bases are TGTGCTCTTGAGGAACCTTCTACTACTGGAGATAAACTCATCTTT. This codes for CALEEPSTTGDKLIF.

This clone was counted only a few times. TCRdb's listed protein matches a much larger clone and diverges from this DNA's translation at residue 8, likely through a read error; the protein shown comes from the DNA. The chain joins TRDV1 to TRDJ1, with a weak D call TRDD2 (6 bases). TCRdb offers no J gene call, so here the DNA was matched to germline to obtain one. Trimming shortened V by 1 base and J by 0 bases, and 27 bases separated the two germline ends. The germline gives CDR1 TSWWSYY, CDR2 QGS. The CDR3 loop spans 21 amino acids. CDR3 bases: TGTGCTCTTGGGGAACCTTCCTGCCCGCTGGGATTAGGGGGGTACACCGATAAACTCATCTTT. Amino acid sequence: CALGEPSCPLGLGGYTDKLIF.

With respect to this clone: TCRdb's entry gives the protein of a much larger clone, which mismatches this DNA's translation at residue 9, likely from a read error; the protein reported here is translated from the DNA. The rearrangement uses TRDV2 and TRDJ1; the match to TRDD3 covers 8 bases. TCRdb leaves out the J gene; it was filled in here by matching the DNA to germline. J lost 0 bases, V lost 2 bases, and 7 bases had no gene match. Per germline, CDR1 GEAIGNYY and CDR2 EKD. The CDR3 runs to 16 residues. The CDR3: CACDRGGIAYTDKLIF. The CDR3 region has the DNA TGTGCCTGTGACAGAGGGGGGATAGCGTACACCGATAAACTCATCTTT.

This clone occurred many times. TCRdb pairs this DNA with a much larger clone's protein that differs at residue 4, likely a read error; the protein shown was translated from the DNA. This chain joins TRDV1 and TRDJ1; the D is unclear. This CDR3 comprises 16 residues. CDR1 and CDR2 from the germline V gene are TSWWSYY and QGS. The CDR3 DNA sequence: TGTGCTCTTTGGGAAACAAGGGCCGCGTACACCGATAAACTCATCTTT. Translating gives CALWETRAAYTDKLIF.

The sample holds a few counts of this clone. The TCRdb protein, from a much larger clone, departs from this DNA's translation at residue 13, likely by read error; the protein shown derives from the DNA. This chain joins TRDV1 and TRDJ1; D possibly uses TRDD2 or TRDD3 (7 bases each). Germline V gives CDR1 TSWWSYY, CDR2 QGS. Trimming shortened V by 1 base and J by 4 bases, and 37 bases separated the two germline ends. This CDR3 contains 23 residues. This CDR3 reads CALGEPGGFPTGLVGGGFDKLIF. CDR3 sequence (DNA): TGTGCTCTTGGGGAACCCGGGGGATTTCCTACTGGACTCGTTGGTGGGGGGTTCGATAAACTCATCTTT.

This clone was counted between two and nine times. The amino acid sequence in TCRdb belongs to a much larger clone and departs from this DNA's translation at residue 7, likely a sequencing read error; the sequence shown is translated from the DNA. The J gene is TRDJ2, the V gene TRDV1, with 8 bases that match TRDD3. TCRdb records no J gene; here it was assigned by comparing the DNA to germline. Germline CDR1 is TSWWSYY and CDR2 is QGS. This CDR3 region has 15 residues. J gave up 7 bases and V 0 bases, and 4 bases lay outside the gene matches. The CDR3 bases are TGTGCTCTTGGGGAACTGGAACTGGGGGTAGCACAACTCTTCTTT. Translation gives CALGELELGVAQLFF.